This is a list of T cell receptor beta chains from one sample in a study of cytomegalovirus exposure and HLA in healthy donors. The table came from immunoSEQ multiplex PCR; TCRdb's copy has only in-frame clones and leaves some out. The sample consists of about 130,000 clones, roughly 78% of them appearing once. Material: PBMCs. The receptors were sampled from a young man in good health and CMV-seropositive. The CDR3 runs from the conserved cysteine through the conserved F or W. A D gene is named only where the DNA matches it firmly. Clone size is not always given. Where it is, it says once, few, many or a class for expanded clones.

CDR3 length: 12; D gene: TRBD1; V gene: TRBV6-6; clone size: .; J gene: TRBJ1-1; CDR3 protein: CASSPRDSEAFF; CDR3 DNA: TGTGCCAGCAGCCCCAGGGACAGTGAAGCTTTCTTT
CDR3 length: 17; D gene: .; V gene: TRBV5-6; clone size: .; J gene: TRBJ2-1; CDR3 protein: CASSLVLASTRLDEQFF; CDR3 DNA: TGTGCCAGCAGCTTGGTTCTAGCTAGTACTCGGTTGGATGAGCAGTTCTTC
CDR3 length: 16; D gene: .; V gene: TRBV27; clone size: .; J gene: TRBJ2-3; CDR3 protein: CASSARRGSSTDTQYF; CDR3 DNA: TGTGCCAGCAGTGCAAGGAGGGGCTCTAGCACAGATACGCAGTATTTT
CDR3 length: 15; D gene: .; V gene: TRBV11-2; clone size: .; J gene: TRBJ2-5; CDR3 protein: CASSLVGRQQETQYF; CDR3 DNA: TGTGCCAGCAGCTTAGTTGGGAGACAACAAGAGACCCAGTACTTC
CDR3 length: 13; D gene: TRBD1; V gene: TRBV30; clone size: .; J gene: TRBJ1-2; CDR3 protein: CAWRYRGMRGYTF; CDR3 DNA: TGTGCCTGGCGTTACAGGGGGATGCGGGGCTACACCTTC
CDR3 length: 17; D gene: TRBD1; V gene: TRBV7-2; clone size: .; J gene: TRBJ1-3; CDR3 protein: CASSLDWGDRGRDTIYF; CDR3 DNA: TGTGCCAGCAGCTTAGATTGGGGGGACAGGGGGCGAGACACCATATATTTT
CDR3 length: 13; D gene: TRBD1; V gene: TRBV29-1; clone size: .; J gene: TRBJ2-7; CDR3 protein: CSGGQGGSYEQYF; CDR3 DNA: TGCAGCGGAGGACAGGGGGGTAGCTACGAGCAGTACTTC
CDR3 length: 15; D gene: .; V gene: TRBV4-3; clone size: .; J gene: TRBJ2-5; CDR3 protein: CASSQGMRGQETQYF; CDR3 DNA: TGCGCCAGCAGCCAAGGAATGCGGGGCCAAGAGACCCAGTACTTC
CDR3 length: 15; D gene: .; V gene: TRBV6-5; clone size: few; J gene: TRBJ2-2; CDR3 protein: CASSYVGGDTGELFF; CDR3 DNA: TGTGCCAGCAGTTACGTGGGAGGAGACACCGGGGAGCTGTTTTTT
CDR3 length: 15; D gene: TRBD2; V gene: TRBV7-7; clone size: .; J gene: TRBJ2-1; CDR3 protein: CASSALAGYGNEQFF; CDR3 DNA: TGTGCCAGCAGCGCCCTAGCGGGGTATGGGAATGAGCAGTTCTTC
CDR3 length: 15; D gene: TRBD1; V gene: TRBV27; clone size: once; J gene: TRBJ1-1; CDR3 protein: CASRVSTGPNTEAFF; CDR3 DNA: TGTGCCAGCAGGGTTTCGACAGGGCCGAACACTGAAGCTTTCTTT
CDR3 length: 14; D gene: .; V gene: TRBV5-1; clone size: .; J gene: TRBJ2-5; CDR3 protein: CASSWRSSQETQYF; CDR3 DNA: TGCGCCAGCAGCTGGCGGAGTTCGCAAGAGACCCAGTACTTC
CDR3 length: 13; D gene: .; V gene: TRBV6-5; clone size: .; J gene: TRBJ2-7; CDR3 protein: CASSYSRLSNEYF; CDR3 DNA: TGTGCCAGCAGTTACTCGAGACTATCAAACGAGTACTTC
CDR3 length: 14; D gene: TRBD1; V gene: TRBV5-1; clone size: .; J gene: TRBJ2-7; CDR3 protein: CASSLAGGSYEQYF; CDR3 DNA: TGCGCCAGCAGCTTGGCAGGGGGCTCCTACGAGCAGTACTTC
CDR3 length: 14; D gene: TRBD2; V gene: TRBV28; clone size: .; J gene: TRBJ2-7; CDR3 protein: CASSLHVGGRTQYF; CDR3 DNA: TGTGCCAGCAGTCTCCATGTCGGCGGGAGGACGCAGTACTTC
CDR3 length: 13; D gene: TRBD2; V gene: TRBV5-8; clone size: .; J gene: TRBJ2-7; CDR3 protein: CASSLRGGPEQYF; CDR3 DNA: TGTGCCAGCAGCTTGCGGGGGGGGCCCGAGCAGTACTTC
CDR3 length: 13; D gene: .; V gene: TRBV27; clone size: .; J gene: TRBJ2-1; CDR3 protein: CASSLRGNNEQFF; CDR3 DNA: TGTGCCAGCAGTTTAAGAGGTAATAATGAGCAGTTCTTC
CDR3 length: 14; D gene: .; V gene: TRBV5-6; clone size: .; J gene: TRBJ2-1; CDR3 protein: CASSLWRSYNEQFF; CDR3 DNA: TGTGCCAGCAGCTTGTGGAGGTCGTACAATGAGCAGTTCTTC
CDR3 length: 16; D gene: TRBD1; V gene: TRBV6-4; clone size: .; J gene: TRBJ2-3; CDR3 protein: CASSEDGTANTDTQYF; CDR3 DNA: TGTGCCAGCAGTGAAGACGGGACAGCCAACACAGATACGCAGTATTTT
CDR3 length: 15; D gene: TRBD1; V gene: TRBV5-4; clone size: .; J gene: TRBJ1-1; CDR3 protein: CASSGGQSMNTEAFF; CDR3 DNA: TGTGCCAGCAGCGGGGGACAGTCCATGAACACTGAAGCTTTCTTT
CDR3 length: 14; D gene: TRBD2; V gene: TRBV9; clone size: .; J gene: TRBJ2-3; CDR3 protein: CASSVSGNTDTQYF; CDR3 DNA: TGTGCCAGCAGCGTCAGCGGGAACACAGATACGCAGTATTTT
CDR3 length: 16; D gene: TRBD1; V gene: TRBV27; clone size: .; J gene: TRBJ2-2; CDR3 protein: CASRDWTGPNTGELFF; CDR3 DNA: TGTGCCAGCAGGGACTGGACAGGCCCGAACACCGGGGAGCTGTTTTTT
CDR3 length: 15; D gene: TRBD2; V gene: TRBV5-1; clone size: .; J gene: TRBJ2-2; CDR3 protein: CASSHTSGNTGELFF; CDR3 DNA: TGCGCCAGCAGCCATACTAGCGGGAACACCGGGGAGCTGTTTTTT